These T cell receptor beta chains were read from a single sample in a study of T cell repertoires in cytomegalovirus infection. MiXCR was run by TCRdb on the reads, yielding one entry per CDR3 protein. The sample has about 220,000 distinct CDR3 sequences, 35% to 40% seen once. What these receptors recognize is not known. The sample here was CD8+ T cells from cultured PBMCs, taken from culture after CMV antigen stimulation. Every receptor here comes from a human donor in good health (CMV status not recorded). Some clones in this sample may be carry-over from other donors' samples. Both conserved end residues are part of each CDR3. A D gene is named only where the DNA matches it firmly. Part of the rows lack a size; the others show once, few, many or a class for expanded clones.

v_gene	j_gene	abundance	d_gene	CDR3nt	CDR3aa
TRBV28	TRBJ1-5	few	.	TGTGCCAGCACCCGAGGCCGCCAATCTGCTTTCAATCAGCCCCAGCATTTT	CASTRGRQSAFNQPQHF
TRBV7-6	TRBJ1-1	few	.	TGTGCCAGCAGCTTGGGTCAGATGAACACTGAAGCTTTCTTT	CASSLGQMNTEAFF
TRBV12-3/TRBV12-4	TRBJ1-2	.	.	TGTGCCAGCAGTTTTTCGAATGATAGAGACTATGGCTACACCTTC	CASSFSNDRDYGYTF
TRBV7-2	TRBJ2-1	few	.	TGTGCCAGCAGCCCCTCTCGTAATGAGCAGTTCTTC	CASSPSRNEQFF
TRBV20-1	TRBJ2-1	.	.	TGCAGTGCTAGAGATCTGGGGGGGGGCTCCCACAATGAGCAGTTCTTC	CSARDLGGGSHNEQFF
TRBV7-3	TRBJ1-5	.	.	TGTGCCAGCAGCTTAACGGGAGGGATACTACAGCCCCAGCATTTT	CASSLTGGILQPQHF
TRBV7-8	TRBJ2-7	.	.	TGTGCCAGCAGCTTAGTCGGGGGCCCCATGCCCGTCGAGCAGTACTTC	CASSLVGGPMPVEQYF
TRBV29-1	TRBJ1-2	few	.	TGCAGCGTTGAGGACCCCGCGTTAGACGGAAACTATGGCTACACCTTC	CSVEDPALDGNYGYTF
TRBV7-3	TRBJ2-6	few	TRBD2	TGTGCCAGCACCCCGGGGAGTAGCGGGAGTATAAGCTCTGGGGCCAACGTCCTGACTTTC	CASTPGSSGSISSGANVLTF
TRBV29-1	TRBJ1-2	.	.	TGCAGCGTTGAAGATCAGGGGCAGAAGGGTCGCGGCTACACCTTC	CSVEDQGQKGRGYTF
TRBV7-6	TRBJ2-1	few	TRBD2	TGTGCCAGCAGCTTAGAGGGACTAGCGGACGGTAGCTCCTACAATGAGCAGTTCTTC	CASSLEGLADGSSYNEQFF
TRBV7-4	TRBJ1-6	.	.	TGTGCCAGCTCCGGGACGACAAATTCACCCCTCCACTTT	CASSGTTNSPLHF
TRBV11-3	TRBJ1-5	.	.	TGTGCCAGCAGCTCCAGAAGCCCGGGGGAGGTCCCTAGCAATCAGCCCCAGCATTTT	CASSSRSPGEVPSNQPQHF
TRBV9	TRBJ1-2	few	.	TGTGCCAGCAGCGCGGCCCGAAACTATGGCTACACCTTC	CASSAARNYGYTF
TRBV19	TRBJ2-1	.	.	TGTGCCAGTAAACCGGGTAGAGGGGGAGAGAGGAATGAGCAGTTCTTC	CASKPGRGGERNEQFF
TRBV9	TRBJ1-6	.	.	TGTGCCAGCAGCCCAGGTGACGTTCCAGAAATTTCACCCCTCCACTTT	CASSPGDVPEISPLHF
TRBV28	TRBJ2-7	many	.	TGTGCCAGCAGTTCCCATAGGGCCCGACAGGTGGGGTACGAGCAGTACTTC	CASSSHRARQVGYEQYF
TRBV6-5	TRBJ2-5	.	TRBD1	TGTGCCAGCTCTCGCAGGGGGCATGGAGAGACCCAGTACTTC	CASSRRGHGETQYF
TRBV6-1	TRBJ2-1	many	.	TGTGCCAGCAGTGTAACAATCTCAGAGTACAATGAGCAGTTCTTC	CASSVTISEYNEQFF
TRBV2	TRBJ2-1	.	TRBD2	TGTGCCAGCAGTGAGGGACTAGCGTCCGCCAATGAGCAGTTCTTC	CASSEGLASANEQFF
TRBV5-1	TRBJ2-1	.	.	TGCGCCAGCAGCTATTTCGGCGGCAATGAGCAGTTCTTC	CASSYFGGNEQFF
TRBV7-2	TRBJ2-7	many	.	TGTGCCAGCAGCTTAGGGGGGAGGAGCTACGAGCAGTACTTC	CASSLGGRSYEQYF
TRBV4-2	TRBJ2-7	.	.	TGTGCCAGCAGCCAAACCAGGGACTTCCAGGGGGAGCAGTACTTC	CASSQTRDFQGEQYF
TRBV12-3/TRBV12-4	TRBJ1-2	.	TRBD1	TGTGCCAGCAGCCCGGGGGGACAGGACTTTAACTATGGCTACACCTTC	CASSPGGQDFNYGYTF
TRBV7-9	TRBJ2-2	.	.	TGTGCCAGCAGCGGACTCACCGGGGAGCTGTTTTTT	CASSGLTGELFF
TRBV19	TRBJ2-7	few	.	TGTGCCAGTAGTATAGATCTGCAGGGATACTACGAGCAGTACTTC	CASSIDLQGYYEQYF
TRBV2	TRBJ1-1	.	.	TGTGCCAGCATCCCGGACGGGAACACTGAAGCTTTCTTT	CASIPDGNTEAFF
TRBV28	TRBJ2-2	few	TRBD1	TGTGCCAGCACCACTTTGGGGACAGGAGAGAAGTTGGACACCGGGGAGCTGTTTTTT	CASTTLGTGEKLDTGELFF
TRBV2	TRBJ2-1	.	.	TGTGCCAGCAGTGTCCCAGGGGCTGAGCAGTTCTTC	CASSVPGAEQFF
TRBV7-9	TRBJ2-1	.	TRBD2	TGTGCCAGCAGCTCCGATAGTAGGACTAGCGGGACCTACAATGAGCAGTTCTTC	CASSSDSRTSGTYNEQFF
TRBV7-9	TRBJ1-2	.	.	TGTGCCAGCCAGCTTGCGGACAGTAACTATGGCTACACCTTC	CASQLADSNYGYTF
TRBV27	TRBJ2-1	.	.	TGTGCCAGCAGTTTTAGCGCCGGGGACGACGGTTTGGATGAGCAGTTCTTC	CASSFSAGDDGLDEQFF
TRBV7-2	TRBJ2-7	.	.	TGTGCCAGCCCCTCGGGGGTATGCTCCTACGAGCAGTACTTC	CASPSGVCSYEQYF
TRBV12-3/TRBV12-4	TRBJ1-1	.	.	TGTGCCAGCAGTTTGAACAGGGTTACTGAAGCTTTCTTT	CASSLNRVTEAFF
TRBV19	TRBJ2-4	few	TRBD1	TGTGCCAGTAGACTCGGGACAGCAGCCAAAAACATTCAGTACTTC	CASRLGTAAKNIQYF
TRBV7-6	TRBJ2-1	.	TRBD2	TGTGCCAGCAGCTTAGGCGGGAGCCACAATGAGCAGTTCTTC	CASSLGGSHNEQFF
TRBV7-3	TRBJ2-3	.	.	TGTGCCAGCAGCTTAAGTGGGAGCTGGGCCGATACGCAGTATTTT	CASSLSGSWADTQYF
TRBV27	TRBJ2-1	.	.	TGTGCCAGCAAGGATAGGGGCTCCTACAATGAGCAGTTCTTC	CASKDRGSYNEQFF
TRBV20-1	TRBJ2-4	few	TRBD2	TGCAGTGCCTCCGGGGTAGCGGGAGAATGGAACATTCAGTACTTC	CSASGVAGEWNIQYF
TRBV7-7	TRBJ2-1	few	TRBD1	TGTGCCAGCAGCCCCCTGGGACAGGGGTACAATGAGCAGTTCTTC	CASSPLGQGYNEQFF
TRBV12-3/TRBV12-4	TRBJ1-5	once	TRBD1	TGTGCCAGCAGTGACCCGGACAGGGTAAATCAGCCCCAGCATTTT	CASSDPDRVNQPQHF
TRBV9	TRBJ2-1	.	.	TGTGCCAGCACACGGGGAAGCTCCTACAATGAGCAGTTCTTC	CASTRGSSYNEQFF
TRBV19	TRBJ1-2	.	.	TGTGCCAGTATTCCCAGCGGGGGCTATGGCTACACCTTC	CASIPSGGYGYTF